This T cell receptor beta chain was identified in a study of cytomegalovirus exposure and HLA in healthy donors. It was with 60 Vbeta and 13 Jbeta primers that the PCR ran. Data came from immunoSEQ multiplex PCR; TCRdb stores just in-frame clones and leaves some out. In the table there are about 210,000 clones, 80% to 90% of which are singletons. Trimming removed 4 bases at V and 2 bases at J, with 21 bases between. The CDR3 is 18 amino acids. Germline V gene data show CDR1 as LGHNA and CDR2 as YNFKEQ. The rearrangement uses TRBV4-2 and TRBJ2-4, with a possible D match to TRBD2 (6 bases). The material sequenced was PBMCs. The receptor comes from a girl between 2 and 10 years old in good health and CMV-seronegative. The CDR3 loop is CASSPGLGRDRSKNIQYF. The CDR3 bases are TGTGCCAGCAGCCCGGGGCTGGGGCGGGATAGGTCCAAAAACATTCAGTACTTC.